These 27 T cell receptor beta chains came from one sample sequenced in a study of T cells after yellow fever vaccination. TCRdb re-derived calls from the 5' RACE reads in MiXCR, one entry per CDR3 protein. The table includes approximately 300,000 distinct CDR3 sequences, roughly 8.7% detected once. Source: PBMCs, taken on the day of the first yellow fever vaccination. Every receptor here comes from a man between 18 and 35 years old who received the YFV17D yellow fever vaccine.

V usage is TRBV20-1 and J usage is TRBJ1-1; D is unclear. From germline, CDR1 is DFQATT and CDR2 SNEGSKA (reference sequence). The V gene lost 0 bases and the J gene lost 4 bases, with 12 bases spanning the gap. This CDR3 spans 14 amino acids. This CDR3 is CSARDGRGSTEAFF. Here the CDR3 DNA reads TGCAGTGCTAGAGATGGAAGAGGGAGCACTGAAGCTTTCTTT.

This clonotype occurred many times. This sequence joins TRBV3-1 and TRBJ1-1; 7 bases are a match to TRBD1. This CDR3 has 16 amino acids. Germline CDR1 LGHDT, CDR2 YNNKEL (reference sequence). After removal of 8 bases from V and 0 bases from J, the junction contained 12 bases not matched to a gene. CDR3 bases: TGTGCCAGCTCTTCTCAGGGGGGCCCACTGAACACTGAAGCTTTCTTT. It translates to CASSSQGGPLNTEAFF.

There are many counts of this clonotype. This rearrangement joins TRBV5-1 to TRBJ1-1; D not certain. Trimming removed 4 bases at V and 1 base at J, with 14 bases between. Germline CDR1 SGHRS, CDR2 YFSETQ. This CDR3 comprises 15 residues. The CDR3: CASSRSRVKNTEAFF. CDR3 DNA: TGCGCCAGCAGCCGGTCGAGGGTAAAGAACACTGAAGCTTTCTTT.

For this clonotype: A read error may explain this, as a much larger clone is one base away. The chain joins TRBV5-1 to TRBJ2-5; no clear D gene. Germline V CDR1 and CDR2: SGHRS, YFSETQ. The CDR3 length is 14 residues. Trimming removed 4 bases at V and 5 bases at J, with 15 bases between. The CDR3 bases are TGCGCCAGCAGCCATGGCAAGTTACGGGAGACCCAGTACTTC. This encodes CASSHGKLRETQYF.

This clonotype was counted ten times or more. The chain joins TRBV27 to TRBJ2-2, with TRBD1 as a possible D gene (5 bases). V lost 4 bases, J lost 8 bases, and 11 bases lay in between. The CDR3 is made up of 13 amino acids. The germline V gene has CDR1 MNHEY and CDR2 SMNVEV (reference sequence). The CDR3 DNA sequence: TGTGCCAGCAGTTCCCAGGGTTGGGGGGAGCTGTTTTTT. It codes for CASSSQGWGELFF.

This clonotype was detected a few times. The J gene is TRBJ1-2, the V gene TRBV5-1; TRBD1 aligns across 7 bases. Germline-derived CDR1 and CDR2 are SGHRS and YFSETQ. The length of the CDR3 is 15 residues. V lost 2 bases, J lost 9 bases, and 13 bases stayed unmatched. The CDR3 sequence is CASSFGLQGGKSYTF. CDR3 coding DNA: TGCGCCAGCAGCTTCGGACTCCAGGGGGGAAAGAGCTACACCTTC.

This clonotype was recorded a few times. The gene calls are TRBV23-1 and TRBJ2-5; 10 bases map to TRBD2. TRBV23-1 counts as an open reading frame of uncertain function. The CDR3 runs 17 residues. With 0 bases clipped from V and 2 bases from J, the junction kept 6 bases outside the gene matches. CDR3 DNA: TGCGCCAGCAGTCAATCAACCCAGCGGGGGGGTCAAGAGACCCAGTACTTC. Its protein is CASSQSTQRGGQETQYF.

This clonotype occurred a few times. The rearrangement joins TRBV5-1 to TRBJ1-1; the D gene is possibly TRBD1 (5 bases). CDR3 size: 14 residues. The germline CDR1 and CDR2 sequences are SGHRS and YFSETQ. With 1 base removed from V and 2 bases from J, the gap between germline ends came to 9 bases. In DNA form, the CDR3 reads TGCGCCAGCAGCTTGTCAGGGCCCAACACTGAAGCTTTCTTT. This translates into CASSLSGPNTEAFF.

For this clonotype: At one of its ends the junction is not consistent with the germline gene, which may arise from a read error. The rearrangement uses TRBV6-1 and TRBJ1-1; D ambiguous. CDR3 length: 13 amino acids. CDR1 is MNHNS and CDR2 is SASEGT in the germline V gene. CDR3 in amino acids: CASREDLNTEAFF. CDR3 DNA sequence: TGTGCCAGCAGGGAAGACCTGAACACTGAAGCTTTCTTT.

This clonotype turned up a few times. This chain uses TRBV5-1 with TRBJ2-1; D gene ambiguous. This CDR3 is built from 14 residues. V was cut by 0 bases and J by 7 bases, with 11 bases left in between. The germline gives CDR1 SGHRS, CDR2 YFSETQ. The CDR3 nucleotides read TGCGCCAGCAGCTTGGCGCTACCCGGGAATGAGCAGTTCTTC. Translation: CASSLALPGNEQFF. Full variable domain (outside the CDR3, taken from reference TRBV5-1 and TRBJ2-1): KAGVTQTPRYLIKTRGQQVTLSCSPISGHRSVSWYQQTPGQGLQFLFEYFSETQRNKGNFPGRFSGRQFSNSRSEMNVSTLELGDSALYLCASSLALPGNEQFFGPGTRLTVL.

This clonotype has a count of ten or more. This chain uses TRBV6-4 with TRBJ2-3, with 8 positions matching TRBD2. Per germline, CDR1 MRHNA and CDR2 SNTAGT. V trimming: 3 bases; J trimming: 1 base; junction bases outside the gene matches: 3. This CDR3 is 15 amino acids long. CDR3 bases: TGTGCCAGCAGTGAGGGTAGCGGGGGCACAGATACGCAGTATTTT. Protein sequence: CASSEGSGGTDTQYF.

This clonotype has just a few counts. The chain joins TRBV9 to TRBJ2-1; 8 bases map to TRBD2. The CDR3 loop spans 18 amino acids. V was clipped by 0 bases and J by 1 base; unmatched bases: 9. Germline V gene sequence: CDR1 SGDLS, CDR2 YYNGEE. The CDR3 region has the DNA TGTGCCAGCAGCGTAGCGGGAGGGGGTTATAGGTCCTACAATGAGCAGTTCTTC. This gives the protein CASSVAGGGYRSYNEQFF.

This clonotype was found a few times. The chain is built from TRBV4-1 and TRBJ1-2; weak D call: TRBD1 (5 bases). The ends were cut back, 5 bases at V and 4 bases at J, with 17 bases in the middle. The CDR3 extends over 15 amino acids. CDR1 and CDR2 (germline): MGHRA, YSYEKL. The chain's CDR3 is CASSRGRRVGYGYTF. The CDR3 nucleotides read TGCGCCAGCAGCAGGGGACGCCGAGTGGGCTATGGCTACACCTTC.

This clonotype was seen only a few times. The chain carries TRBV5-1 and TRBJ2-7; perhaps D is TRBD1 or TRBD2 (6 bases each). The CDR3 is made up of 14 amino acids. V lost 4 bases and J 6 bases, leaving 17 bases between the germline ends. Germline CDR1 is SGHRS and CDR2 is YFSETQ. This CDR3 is CASSGGLGASEQYF. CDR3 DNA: TGCGCCAGCAGCGGGGGACTGGGGGCCTCCGAGCAGTACTTC.

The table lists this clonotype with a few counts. The CDR3: CASSPGHGSSYEQYF. The CDR3 DNA reads as TGTGCCAGCAGTCCGGGACATGGATCTTCCTACGAGCAGTACTTC. The V and J genes are TRBV5-4 and TRBJ2-7; D might be TRBD1 (6 bases). Germline values: CDR1 SGHNT, CDR2 YYREEE (reference sequence). With 5 bases removed from V and 1 base from J, the gap between germline ends came to 16 bases. The CDR3 consists of 15 residues.

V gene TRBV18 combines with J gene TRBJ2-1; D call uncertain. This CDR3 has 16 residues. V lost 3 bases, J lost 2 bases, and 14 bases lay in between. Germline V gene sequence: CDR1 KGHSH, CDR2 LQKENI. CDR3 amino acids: CASSPPGWNPYNEQFF. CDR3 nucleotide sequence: TGTGCCAGCTCACCCCCAGGTTGGAACCCCTACAATGAGCAGTTCTTC.

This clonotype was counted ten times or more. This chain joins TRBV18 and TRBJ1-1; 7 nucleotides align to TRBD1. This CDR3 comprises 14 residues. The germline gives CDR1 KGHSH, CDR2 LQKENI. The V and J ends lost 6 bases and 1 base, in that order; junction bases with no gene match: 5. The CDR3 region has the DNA TGTGCCAGCTCCCCGGGACAGCCGAACACTGAAGCTTTCTTT. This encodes CASSPGQPNTEAFF.

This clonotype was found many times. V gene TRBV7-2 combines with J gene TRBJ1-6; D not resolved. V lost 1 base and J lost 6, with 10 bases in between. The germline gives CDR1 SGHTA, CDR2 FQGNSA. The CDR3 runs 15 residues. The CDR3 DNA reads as TGTGCCAGCAGCTTAGACGGGCCGACTAATTCACCCCTCCACTTT. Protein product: CASSLDGPTNSPLHF.

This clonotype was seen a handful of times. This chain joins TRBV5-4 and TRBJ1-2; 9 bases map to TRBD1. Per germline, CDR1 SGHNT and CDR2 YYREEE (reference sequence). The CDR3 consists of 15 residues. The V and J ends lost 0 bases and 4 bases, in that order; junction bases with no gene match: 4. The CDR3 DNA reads TGTGCCAGCAGCTTGGCGGGACAGGGCGGCTATGGCTACACCTTC. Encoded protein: CASSLAGQGGYGYTF.

This CDR3 is CASSLLTGEQETQYF. CDR3 sequence (DNA): TGCGCCAGCAGCCTCCTGACAGGGGAACAAGAGACCCAGTACTTC. The chain joins TRBV5-1 to TRBJ2-5; 8 positions match TRBD1. The V gene end was trimmed by 4 bases and the J gene end by 2 bases; junction bases not matched to a gene: 7. CDR1 and CDR2 from the germline V gene are SGHRS and YFSETQ. CDR3 size: 15 residues.

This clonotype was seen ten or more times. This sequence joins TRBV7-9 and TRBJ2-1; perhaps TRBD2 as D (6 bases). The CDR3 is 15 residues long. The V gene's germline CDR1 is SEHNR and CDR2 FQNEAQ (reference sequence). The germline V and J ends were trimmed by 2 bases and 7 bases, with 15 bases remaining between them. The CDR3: CASSLSRLASNEQFF. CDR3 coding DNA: TGTGCCAGCAGCTTAAGCCGTCTAGCGTCAAATGAGCAGTTCTTC.

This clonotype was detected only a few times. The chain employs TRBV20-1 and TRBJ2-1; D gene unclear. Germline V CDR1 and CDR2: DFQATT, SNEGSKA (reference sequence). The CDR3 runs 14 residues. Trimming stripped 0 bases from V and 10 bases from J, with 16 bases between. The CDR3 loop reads CSARDQALAWEQFF. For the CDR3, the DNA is TGCAGTGCTAGAGATCAAGCCCTCGCCTGGGAGCAGTTCTTC.

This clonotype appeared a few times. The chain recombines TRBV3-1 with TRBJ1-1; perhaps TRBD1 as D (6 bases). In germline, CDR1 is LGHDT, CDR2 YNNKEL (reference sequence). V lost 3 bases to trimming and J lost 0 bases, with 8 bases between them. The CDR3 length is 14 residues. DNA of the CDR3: TGTGCCAGCAGCCACGACAGGATGAACACTGAAGCTTTCTTT. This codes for CASSHDRMNTEAFF.

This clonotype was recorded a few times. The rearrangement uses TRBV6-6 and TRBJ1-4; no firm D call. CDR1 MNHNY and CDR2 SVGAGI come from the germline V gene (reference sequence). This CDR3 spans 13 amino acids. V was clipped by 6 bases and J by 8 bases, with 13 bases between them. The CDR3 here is CASRPRAREKLFF. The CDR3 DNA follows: TGTGCCAGCAGGCCCAGAGCTCGAGAAAAACTGTTTTTT.

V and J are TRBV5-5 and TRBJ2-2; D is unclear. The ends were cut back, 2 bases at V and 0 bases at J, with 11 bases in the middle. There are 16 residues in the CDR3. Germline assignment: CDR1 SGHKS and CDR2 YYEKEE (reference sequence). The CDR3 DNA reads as TGTGCCAGCAGCTTCGGTCCCGTAACGAACACCGGGGAGCTGTTTTTT. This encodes CASSFGPVTNTGELFF.

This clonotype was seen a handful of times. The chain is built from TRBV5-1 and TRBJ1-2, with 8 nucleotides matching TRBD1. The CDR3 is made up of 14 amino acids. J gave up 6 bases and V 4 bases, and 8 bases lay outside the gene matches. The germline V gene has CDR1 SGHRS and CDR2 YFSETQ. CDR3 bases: TGCGCCAGCAGCCCCGGCCCGACAGGGGATGGCTACACCTTC. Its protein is CASSPGPTGDGYTF.

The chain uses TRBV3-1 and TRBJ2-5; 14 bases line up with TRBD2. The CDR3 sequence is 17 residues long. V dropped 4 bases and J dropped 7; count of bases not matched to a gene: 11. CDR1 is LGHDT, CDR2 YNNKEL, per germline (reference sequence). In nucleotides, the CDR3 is TGTGCCAGCAGCCCCGGACTAGCGGGGGGATTGGGCGTGACCCAGTACTTC. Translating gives CASSPGLAGGLGVTQYF.